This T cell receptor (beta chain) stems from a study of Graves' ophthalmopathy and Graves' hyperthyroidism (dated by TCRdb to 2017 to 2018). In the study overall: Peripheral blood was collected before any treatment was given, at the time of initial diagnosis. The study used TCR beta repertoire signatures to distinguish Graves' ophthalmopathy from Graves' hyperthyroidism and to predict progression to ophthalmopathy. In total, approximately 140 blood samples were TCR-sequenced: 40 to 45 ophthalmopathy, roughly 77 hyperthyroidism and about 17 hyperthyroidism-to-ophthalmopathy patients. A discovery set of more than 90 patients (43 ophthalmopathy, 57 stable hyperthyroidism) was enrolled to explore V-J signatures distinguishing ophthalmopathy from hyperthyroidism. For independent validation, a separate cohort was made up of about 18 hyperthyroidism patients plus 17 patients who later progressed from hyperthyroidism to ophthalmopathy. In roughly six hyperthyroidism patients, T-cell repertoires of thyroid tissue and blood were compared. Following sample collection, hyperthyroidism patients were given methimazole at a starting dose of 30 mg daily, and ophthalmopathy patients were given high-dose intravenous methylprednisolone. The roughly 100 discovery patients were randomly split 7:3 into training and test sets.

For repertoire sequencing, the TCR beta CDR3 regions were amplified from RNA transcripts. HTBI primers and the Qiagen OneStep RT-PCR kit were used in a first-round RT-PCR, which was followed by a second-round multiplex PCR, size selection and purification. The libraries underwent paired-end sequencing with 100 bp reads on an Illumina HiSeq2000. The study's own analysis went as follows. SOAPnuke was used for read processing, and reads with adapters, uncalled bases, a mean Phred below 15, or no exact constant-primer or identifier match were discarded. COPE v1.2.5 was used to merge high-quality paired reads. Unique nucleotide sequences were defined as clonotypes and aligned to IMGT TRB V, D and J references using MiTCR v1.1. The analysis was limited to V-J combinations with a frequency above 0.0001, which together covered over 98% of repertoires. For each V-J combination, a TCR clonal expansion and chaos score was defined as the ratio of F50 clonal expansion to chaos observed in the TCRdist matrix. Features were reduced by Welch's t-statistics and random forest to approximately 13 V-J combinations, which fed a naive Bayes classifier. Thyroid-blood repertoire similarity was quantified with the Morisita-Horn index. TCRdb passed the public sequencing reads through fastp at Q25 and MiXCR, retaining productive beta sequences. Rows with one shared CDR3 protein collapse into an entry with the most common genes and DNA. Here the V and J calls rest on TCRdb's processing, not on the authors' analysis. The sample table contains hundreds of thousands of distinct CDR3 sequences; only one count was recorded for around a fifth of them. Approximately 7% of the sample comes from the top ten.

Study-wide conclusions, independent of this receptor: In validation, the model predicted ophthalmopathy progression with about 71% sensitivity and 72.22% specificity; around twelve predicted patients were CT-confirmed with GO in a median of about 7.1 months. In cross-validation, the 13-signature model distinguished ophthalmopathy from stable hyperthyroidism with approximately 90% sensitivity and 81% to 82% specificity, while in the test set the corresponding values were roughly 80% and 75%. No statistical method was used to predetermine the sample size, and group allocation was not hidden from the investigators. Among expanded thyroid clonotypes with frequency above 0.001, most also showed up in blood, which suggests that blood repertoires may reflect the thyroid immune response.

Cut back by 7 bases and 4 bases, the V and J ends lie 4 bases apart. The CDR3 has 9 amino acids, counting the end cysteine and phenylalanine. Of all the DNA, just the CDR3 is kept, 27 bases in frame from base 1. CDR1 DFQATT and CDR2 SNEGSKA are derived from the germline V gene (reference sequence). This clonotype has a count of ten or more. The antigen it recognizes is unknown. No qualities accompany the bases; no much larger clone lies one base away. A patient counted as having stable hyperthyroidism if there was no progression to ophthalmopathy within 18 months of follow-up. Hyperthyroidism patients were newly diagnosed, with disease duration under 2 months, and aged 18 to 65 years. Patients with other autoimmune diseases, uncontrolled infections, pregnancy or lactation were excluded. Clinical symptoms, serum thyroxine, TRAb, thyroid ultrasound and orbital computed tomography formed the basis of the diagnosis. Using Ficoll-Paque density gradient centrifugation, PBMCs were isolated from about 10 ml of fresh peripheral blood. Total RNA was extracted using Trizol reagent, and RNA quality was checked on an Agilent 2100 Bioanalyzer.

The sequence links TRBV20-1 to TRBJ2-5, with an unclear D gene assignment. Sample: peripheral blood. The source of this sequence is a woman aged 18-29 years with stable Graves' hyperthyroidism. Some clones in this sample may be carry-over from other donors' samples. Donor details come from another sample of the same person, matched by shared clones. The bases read TGCAGTGTAGCAGAGACCCAGTACTTC. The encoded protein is CSVAETQYF.